This T cell receptor (beta chain) was profiled in a study of blood T cell repertoires in COVID-19. Turning to the study itself: The study drew acute and convalescent COVID-19 samples from the United States, Italy and Spain. In each case, the material was cDNA or gDNA derived from T cells, B-cell-depleted T cells, or PBMCs.

Original handling: Amplification of reference gene primers provided the estimated nucleated cell counts. Clones were read by immunoSEQ multiplex PCR, and TCRdb kept only the in-frame ones, dropping some. Clonal size and the V and J genes are those of that table, whereas D and trimming came from the DNA. In the table there are about 240,000 clones, about nine tenths of which are singletons. Per germline, CDR1 SGHNT and CDR2 YENEEA. This CDR3 comprises 14 residues. The V and J ends lost 0 bases and 4 bases respectively, with 6 bases between them. The sample taken for sequencing was peripheral blood. The source of this sequence is a man between 60 and 70 years old who had recovered from COVID-19. The chain couples TRBV11-3 to TRBJ2-2, with D possibly matching TRBD2 (5 bases). CDR3 nucleotide sequence: TGTGCCAGCAGCTTAGATGGAGGCACCGGGGAGCTGTTTTTT. The encoded protein is CASSLDGGTGELFF.